This T cell receptor beta chain was sequenced in a study of radiation and T cells in renal cell carcinoma. General study points: Top 100 clonotypes averaged around 54% in irradiated versus about 43% in nephrectomy-only tumors. Sampling covered only around 1 g of each tumor.

The sample's treatment: treatment-naive control, cytoreductive nephrectomy. Control tumor donors were several females and about a dozen males, median age roughly 57 years. Using immunoSEQ multiplex PCR, the repertoire was profiled, and TCRdb retains in-frame clones only, with some absent. The sample shows some 25,000 clones, about 62% of them seen only once. To note about this clone: Its specificity is not known.

Per germline, CDR1 LNHDA and CDR2 SQIVND (reference sequence). V was shortened by 7 bases and J by 4 bases, with 25 bases between the two germline ends. This CDR3 has 17 amino acids. This sample comprised tumor tissue, obtained from a patient whose treatment was nephrectomy without radiotherapy. This sequence was found in a man in his forties with renal cell carcinoma. V and J are TRBV19 and TRBJ1-2; TRBD1 is a possible D gene (6 bases). As DNA, the CDR3 is TGTGCCAGTACCCCTGTCCCTATTACAGGGAAGTCCTATGGCTACACCTTC. Amino acids: CASTPVPITGKSYGYTF.